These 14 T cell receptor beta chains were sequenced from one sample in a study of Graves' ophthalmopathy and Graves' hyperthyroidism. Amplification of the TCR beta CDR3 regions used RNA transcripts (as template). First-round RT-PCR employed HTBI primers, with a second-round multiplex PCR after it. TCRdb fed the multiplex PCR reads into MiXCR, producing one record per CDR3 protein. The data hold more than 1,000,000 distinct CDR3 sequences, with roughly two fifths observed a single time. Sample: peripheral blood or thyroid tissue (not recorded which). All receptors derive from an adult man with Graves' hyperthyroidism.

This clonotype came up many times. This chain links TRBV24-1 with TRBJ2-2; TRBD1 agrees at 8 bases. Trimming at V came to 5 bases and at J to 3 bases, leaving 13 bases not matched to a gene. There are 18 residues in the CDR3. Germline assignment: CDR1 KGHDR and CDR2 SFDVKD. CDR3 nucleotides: TGTGCCACCAGTGCCCCACCGGCCAGGGGGCAAGACACCGGGGAGCTGTTTTTT. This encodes CATSAPPARGQDTGELFF.

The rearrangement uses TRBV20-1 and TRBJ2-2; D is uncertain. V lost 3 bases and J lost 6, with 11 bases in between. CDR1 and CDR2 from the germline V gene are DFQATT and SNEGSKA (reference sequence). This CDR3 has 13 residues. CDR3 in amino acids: CSARVSGSGELFF. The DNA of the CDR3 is TGCAGTGCTAGGGTCTCCGGATCCGGGGAGCTGTTTTTT.

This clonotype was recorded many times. The CDR3 nucleotides are TGCAGCGTCCAGGGACAGGGGTGGGACGAGCAGTACTTC. Translated: CSVQGQGWDEQYF. V is TRBV29-1 and J is TRBJ2-7, with 10 bases that match TRBD1. V shed 6 bases and J 5 bases; nucleotides not matched to a gene: 7. CDR1 SQVTM and CDR2 ANQGSEA come from the germline V gene. The length of the CDR3 is 13 residues.

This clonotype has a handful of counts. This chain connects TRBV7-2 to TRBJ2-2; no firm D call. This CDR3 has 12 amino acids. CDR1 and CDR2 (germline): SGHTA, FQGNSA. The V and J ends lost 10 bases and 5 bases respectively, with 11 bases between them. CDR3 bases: TGTGCCATCCGAGTCGGGACCGGGGAGCTGTTTTTT. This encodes CAIRVGTGELFF.

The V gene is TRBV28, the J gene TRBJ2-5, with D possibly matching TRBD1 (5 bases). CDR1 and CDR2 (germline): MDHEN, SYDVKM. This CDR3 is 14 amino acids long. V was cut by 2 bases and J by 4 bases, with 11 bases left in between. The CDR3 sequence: CASSLLDKGETQYF. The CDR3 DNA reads TGTGCCAGCAGTTTACTGGACAAGGGAGAGACCCAGTACTTC.

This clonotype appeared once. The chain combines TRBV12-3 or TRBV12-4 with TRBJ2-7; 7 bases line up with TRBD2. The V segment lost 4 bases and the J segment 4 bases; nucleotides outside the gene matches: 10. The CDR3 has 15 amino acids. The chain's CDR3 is CASSYGMAGGYEQYF. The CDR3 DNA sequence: TGTGCCAGCAGTTACGGCATGGCCGGGGGGTACGAGCAGTACTTC.

The CDR3 sequence is CASSSGQVIGYTF. The CDR3 DNA reads TGTGCCAGCAGTTCTGGACAGGTTATCGGCTACACCTTC. This chain links TRBV7-9 with TRBJ1-2; 7 nucleotides match TRBD1. In germline, CDR1 is SEHNR, CDR2 FQNEAQ (reference sequence). The junction had 9 bases not matched to a gene; V was cut back by 6 bases and J by 8 bases. The length of the CDR3 is 13 residues.

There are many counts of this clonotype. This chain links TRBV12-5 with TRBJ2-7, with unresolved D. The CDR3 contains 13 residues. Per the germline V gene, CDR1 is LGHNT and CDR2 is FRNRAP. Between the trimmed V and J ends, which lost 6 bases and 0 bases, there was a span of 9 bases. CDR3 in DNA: TGTGCTAGTGGCCAGGACGACTCCTACGAGCAGTACTTC. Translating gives CASGQDDSYEQYF.

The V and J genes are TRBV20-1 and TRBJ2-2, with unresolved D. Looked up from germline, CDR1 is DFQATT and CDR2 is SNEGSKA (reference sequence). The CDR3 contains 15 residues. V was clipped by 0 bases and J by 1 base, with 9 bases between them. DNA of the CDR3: TGCAGTGCTAGAGAGGACGGGTGGAACACCGGGGAGCTGTTTTTT. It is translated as CSAREDGWNTGELFF.

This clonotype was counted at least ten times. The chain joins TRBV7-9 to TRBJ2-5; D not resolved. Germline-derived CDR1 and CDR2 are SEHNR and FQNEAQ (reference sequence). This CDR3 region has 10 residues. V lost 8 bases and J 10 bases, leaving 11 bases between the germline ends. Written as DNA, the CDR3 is TGTGCCAGCGGAGATCGAGGCCAGTACTTC. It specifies CASGDRGQYF.

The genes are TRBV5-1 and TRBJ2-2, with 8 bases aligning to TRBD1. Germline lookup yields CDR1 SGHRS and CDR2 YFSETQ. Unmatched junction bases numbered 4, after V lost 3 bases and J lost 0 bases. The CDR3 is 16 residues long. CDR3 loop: CASSYGGQANTGELFF. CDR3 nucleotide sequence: TGCGCCAGCAGCTACGGGGGACAGGCGAACACCGGGGAGCTGTTTTTT.

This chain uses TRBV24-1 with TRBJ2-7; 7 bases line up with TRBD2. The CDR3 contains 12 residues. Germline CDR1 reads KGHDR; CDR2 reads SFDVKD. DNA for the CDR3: TGTGCTCTACCAGCGGGATATTACGAGCAGTACTTC. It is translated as CALPAGYYEQYF.

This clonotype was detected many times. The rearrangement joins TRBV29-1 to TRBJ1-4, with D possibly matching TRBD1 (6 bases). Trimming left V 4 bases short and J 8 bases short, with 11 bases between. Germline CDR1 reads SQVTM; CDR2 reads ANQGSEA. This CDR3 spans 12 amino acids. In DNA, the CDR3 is TGCAGCGTTGCGGGGGCCGGCGAAAAACTGTTTTTT. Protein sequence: CSVAGAGEKLFF. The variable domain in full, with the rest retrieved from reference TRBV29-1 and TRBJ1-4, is SAVISQKPSRDICQRGTSLTIQCQVDSQVTMMFWYRQQPGQSLTLIATANQGSEATYESGFVIDKFPISRPNLTFSTLTVSNMSPEDSSIYLCSVAGAGEKLFFGSGTQLSVL.

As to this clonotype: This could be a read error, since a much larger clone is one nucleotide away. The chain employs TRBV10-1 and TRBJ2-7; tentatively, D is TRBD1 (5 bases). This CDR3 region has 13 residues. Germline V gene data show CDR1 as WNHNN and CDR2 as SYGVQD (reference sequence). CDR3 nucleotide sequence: TGCACCAGTTCTGACAGTTTCTCCTACGAGCAGTACTTC. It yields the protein CTSSDSFSYEQYF.